The clone carrying this T cell receptor beta chain was seen a single time. What it recognizes is unknown. At the DNA level, this CDR3 is encoded by other sequences in the same sample as well. The CDR3 length is 14 residues. V dropped 4 bases and J dropped 0 bases, with 10 bases sitting between them. Per germline, CDR1 SGHRS and CDR2 YFSETQ. These data originate in a study of shared clonotypes between healthy human individuals. Study observations and caveats: Relative to memory subsets, naive subsets generally showed larger estimated richness. Genetic and exposure-history diversity was limited by the few donors.

The data were produced by immunoSEQ multiplex PCR, yet TCRdb's version contains in-frame clones alone and is incomplete. The sample consists of 600,000 to 750,000 clones, around 77% of them appearing once. The sequence came from a woman aged 25 to 39 in good health. The source material was memory CD4+ T cells sorted from blood. The sample's subset: CD45RA-negative fraction. This chain joins TRBV5-1 and TRBJ1-1, with D uncertain. DNA of the CDR3: TGCGCCAGCAGCACGGACGGGCTGAACACTGAAGCTTTCTTT. Translating gives CASSTDGLNTEAFF.